Below are 14 T cell receptor beta chains sequenced from a single sample in a study of monozygotic twins with inflammatory bowel disease. From its re-call of the 5' RACE reads, TCRdb lists each CDR3 protein once, without DNA. The sample totals approximately 120,000 distinct CDR3 sequences. The specimen was blood. The source is a human donor with ulcerative colitis or Crohn's disease, or a healthy co-twin of an affected twin (not recorded which).

The rearrangement links TRBV20-1 to TRBJ2-1. Per germline, CDR1 DFQATT and CDR2 SNEGSKA (reference sequence). This CDR3 contains 16 residues. The CDR3 loop reads CSARALLAPSYNEQFF.

The V call is TRBV7-9, the J call TRBJ2-7; TCRdb's D call, TRBD1, is unchecked because there is no DNA. Looked up from germline, CDR1 is SEHNR and CDR2 is FQNEAQ (reference sequence). The CDR3 sequence is 14 residues long. The CDR3 reads CASSGGDSTYEQYF.

The rearrangement joins TRBV6-1 to TRBJ1-1. CDR1 MNHNS and CDR2 SASEGT come from the germline V gene. This CDR3 has 14 amino acids. CDR3 loop: CASRPPGRATRAFF.

The rearrangement joins TRBV5-1 to TRBJ2-7; the D gene TCRdb calls, TRBD1, cannot be checked with no DNA. Germline V gene sequence: CDR1 SGHRS, CDR2 YFSETQ. CDR3 length: 16 amino acids. This CDR3 is CASSPGPGQGAYEQYF.

The V gene is TRBV9, the J gene TRBJ2-1; TCRdb proposes TRBD2, but this gene call is untestable without DNA. CDR1 SGDLS and CDR2 YYNGEE come from the germline V gene. The CDR3 spans 15 residues. CDR3 region: CASSIGPSGHNEQFF.

The chain joins TRBV27 to TRBJ1-1; TCRdb picks TRBD1, but there is no DNA to check that call. The CDR3 totals 16 residues. In germline, CDR1 is MNHEY, CDR2 SMNVEV (reference sequence). The CDR3 sequence is CASSSGALAEGAEAFF.

The chain employs TRBV3-1 and TRBJ2-3; TCRdb reports TRBD2, a call that lacks DNA to check it against. Germline CDR1 and CDR2: LGHDT and YNNKEL (reference sequence). The CDR3 spans 17 residues. The CDR3 spells CASSRGLAGRVTDTQYF.

This chain uses TRBV5-1 with TRBJ2-7; TCRdb outputs TRBD1, but without DNA this stays unchecked. CDR3 length equals 13 residues. Per germline, CDR1 SGHRS and CDR2 YFSETQ. CDR3: CASSSQRGREQYF.

This chain joins TRBV4-1 and TRBJ1-5; TCRdb returns TRBD1, unconfirmable since there is no DNA. The germline V gene has CDR1 MGHRA and CDR2 YSYEKL. CDR3 length: 15 residues. The CDR3: CASSAGYSSNQPQHF.

This CDR3 is CASSLVGREGRDTQYF. The chain recombines TRBV5-5 with TRBJ2-3; there is no DNA to check the TCRdb D call of TRBD1. The CDR3 loop spans 16 amino acids. The germline gives CDR1 SGHKS, CDR2 YYEKEE (reference sequence). The full variable domain, its missing parts supplied by reference TRBV5-5 and TRBJ2-3, is DAGVTQSPTHLIKTRGQQVTLRCSPISGHKSVSWYQQVLGQGPQFIFQYYEKEERGRGNFPDRFSARQFPNYSSELNVNALLLGDSALYLCASSLVGREGRDTQYFGPGTRLTVL.

The gene calls are TRBV7-9 and TRBJ1-1. Germline V gives CDR1 SEHNR, CDR2 FQNEAQ (reference sequence). This CDR3 spans 13 amino acids. The CDR3 protein is CASSFYMNTEAFF.

The chain links TRBV5-1 to TRBJ2-3; no DNA is available, so the TRBD1 call from TCRdb remains unchecked. This CDR3 spans 14 amino acids. Germline V gene sequence: CDR1 SGHRS, CDR2 YFSETQ. The CDR3 protein is CASSFQGAPDTQYF.

The chain uses TRBV20-1 and TRBJ1-2; TCRdb's D gene call, TRBD1, goes unchecked for lack of DNA. The CDR3 runs to 14 residues. Germline assignment: CDR1 DFQATT and CDR2 SNEGSKA (reference sequence). The CDR3 sequence is CSASETGRSYGYTF.

The gene calls are TRBV5-1 and TRBJ1-6; TCRdb returns TRBD1, unconfirmable since there is no DNA. The CDR3 totals 15 residues. Germline values: CDR1 SGHRS, CDR2 YFSETQ. CDR3 sequence reads: CASSFNRDIGSPLHF.